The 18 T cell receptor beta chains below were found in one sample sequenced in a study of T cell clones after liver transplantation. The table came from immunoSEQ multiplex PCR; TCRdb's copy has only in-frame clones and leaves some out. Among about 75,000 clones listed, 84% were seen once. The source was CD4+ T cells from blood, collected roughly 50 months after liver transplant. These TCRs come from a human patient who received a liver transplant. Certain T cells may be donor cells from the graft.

The CDR3 bases are TGTGCCAGCAGCAATGGGGCGGGCCTGGGGGAAAAACTGTTTTTT. Translation gives CASSNGAGLGEKLFF. The rearrangement uses TRBV5-4 and TRBJ1-4; D is perhaps TRBD1 (5 bases). Trimming removed 4 bases at V and 8 bases at J, with 18 bases between. Germline values: CDR1 SGHNT, CDR2 YYREEE (reference sequence). The CDR3 runs to 15 residues.

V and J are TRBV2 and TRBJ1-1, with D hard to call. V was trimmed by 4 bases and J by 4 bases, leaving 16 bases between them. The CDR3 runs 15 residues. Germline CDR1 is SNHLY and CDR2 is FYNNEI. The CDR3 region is CASSAAIAGGTEAFF. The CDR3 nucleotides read TGTGCCAGCAGTGCCGCGATTGCGGGTGGCACTGAAGCTTTCTTT.

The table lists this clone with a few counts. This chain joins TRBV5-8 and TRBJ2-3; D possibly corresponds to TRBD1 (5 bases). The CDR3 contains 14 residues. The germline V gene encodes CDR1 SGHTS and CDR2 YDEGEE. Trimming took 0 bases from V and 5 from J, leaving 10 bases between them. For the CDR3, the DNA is TGTGCCAGCAGCTTGGCAGGGTCGGGAGATACGCAGTATTTT. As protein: CASSLAGSGDTQYF.

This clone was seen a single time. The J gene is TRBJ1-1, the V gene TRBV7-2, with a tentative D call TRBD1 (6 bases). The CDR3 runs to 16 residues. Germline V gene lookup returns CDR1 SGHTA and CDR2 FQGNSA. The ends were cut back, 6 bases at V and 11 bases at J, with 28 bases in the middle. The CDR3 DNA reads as TGTGCCAGCAGTCAAAGGTTAATGGGGGGGCAGAGTGAGGCTTTCTTT. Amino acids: CASSQRLMGGQSEAFF.

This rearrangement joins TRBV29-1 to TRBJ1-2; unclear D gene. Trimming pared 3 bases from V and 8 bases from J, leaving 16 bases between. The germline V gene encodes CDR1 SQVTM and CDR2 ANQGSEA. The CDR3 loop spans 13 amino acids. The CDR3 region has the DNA TGCAGCGTTGATGGGCAGGCCTCACGGGGCTACACCTTC. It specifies CSVDGQASRGYTF.

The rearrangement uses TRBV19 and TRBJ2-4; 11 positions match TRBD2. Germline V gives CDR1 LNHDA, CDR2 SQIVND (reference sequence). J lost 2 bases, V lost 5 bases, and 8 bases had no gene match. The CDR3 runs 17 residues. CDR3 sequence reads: CASSYKTSGSSKNIQYF. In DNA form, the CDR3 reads TGTGCCAGTAGTTATAAAACTAGCGGGAGTTCCAAAAACATTCAGTACTTC.

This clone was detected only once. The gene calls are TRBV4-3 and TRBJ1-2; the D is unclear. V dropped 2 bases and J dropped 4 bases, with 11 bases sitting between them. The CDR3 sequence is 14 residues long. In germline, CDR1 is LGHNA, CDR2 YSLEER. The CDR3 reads CASSQNRQSYGYTF. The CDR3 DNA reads TGCGCCAGCAGCCAAAATCGGCAGTCCTATGGCTACACCTTC.

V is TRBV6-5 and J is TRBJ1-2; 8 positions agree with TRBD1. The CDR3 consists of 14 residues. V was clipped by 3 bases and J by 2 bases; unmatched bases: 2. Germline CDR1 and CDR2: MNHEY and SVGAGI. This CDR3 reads CASSYRQGNYGYTF. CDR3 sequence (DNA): TGTGCCAGCAGTTATAGACAGGGGAACTATGGCTACACCTTC.

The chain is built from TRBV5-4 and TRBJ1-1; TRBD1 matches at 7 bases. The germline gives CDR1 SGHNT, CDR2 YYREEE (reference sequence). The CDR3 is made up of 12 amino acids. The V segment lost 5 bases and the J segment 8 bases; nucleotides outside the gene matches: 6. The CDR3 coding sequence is TGTGCCAGCAGATCCGGGACAGACGAAGCTTTCTTT. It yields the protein CASRSGTDEAFF.

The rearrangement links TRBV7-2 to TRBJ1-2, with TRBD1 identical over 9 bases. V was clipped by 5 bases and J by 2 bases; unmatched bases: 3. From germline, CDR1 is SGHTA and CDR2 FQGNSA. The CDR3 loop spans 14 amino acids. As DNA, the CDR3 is TGTGCCAGCAGCCATACAGGGGGCAACTATGGCTACACCTTC. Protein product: CASSHTGGNYGYTF.

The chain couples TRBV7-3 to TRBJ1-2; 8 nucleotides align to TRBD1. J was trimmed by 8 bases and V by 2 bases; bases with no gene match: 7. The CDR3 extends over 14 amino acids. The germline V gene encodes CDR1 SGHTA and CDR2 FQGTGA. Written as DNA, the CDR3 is TGTGCCAGCAGCTTAGGGCAGGGGGCTGTAGGCTACACCTTC. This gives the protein CASSLGQGAVGYTF.

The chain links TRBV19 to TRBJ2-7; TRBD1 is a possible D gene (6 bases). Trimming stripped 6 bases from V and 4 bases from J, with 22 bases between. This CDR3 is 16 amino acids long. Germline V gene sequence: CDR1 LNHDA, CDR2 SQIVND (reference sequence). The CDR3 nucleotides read TGTGCCAGTAGCCTCGGAAGACAGGTCGCTTCTTACGAGCAGTACTTC. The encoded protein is CASSLGRQVASYEQYF.

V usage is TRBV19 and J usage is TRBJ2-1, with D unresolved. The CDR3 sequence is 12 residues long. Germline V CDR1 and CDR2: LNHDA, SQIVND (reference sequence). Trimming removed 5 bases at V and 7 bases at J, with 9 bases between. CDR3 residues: CASSFVGNEQFF. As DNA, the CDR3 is TGTGCCAGTAGTTTTGTGGGAAATGAGCAGTTCTTC.

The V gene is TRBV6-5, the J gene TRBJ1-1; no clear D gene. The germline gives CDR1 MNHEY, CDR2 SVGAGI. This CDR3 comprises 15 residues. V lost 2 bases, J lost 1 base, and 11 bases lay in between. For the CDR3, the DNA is TGTGCCAGCAGTTACAGGATACCCCCGAACACTGAAGCTTTCTTT. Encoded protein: CASSYRIPPNTEAFF.

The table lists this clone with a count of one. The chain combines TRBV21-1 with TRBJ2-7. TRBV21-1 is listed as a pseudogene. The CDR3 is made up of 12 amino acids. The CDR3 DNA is TGTGCCAGCAGCCAATTATTTGGGAAGCAGTACTTC. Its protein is CASSQLFGKQYF.

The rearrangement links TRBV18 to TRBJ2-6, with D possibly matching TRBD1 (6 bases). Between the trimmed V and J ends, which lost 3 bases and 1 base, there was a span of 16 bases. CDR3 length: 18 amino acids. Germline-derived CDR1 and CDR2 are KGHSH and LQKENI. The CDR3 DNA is TGTGCCAGCTCACCCCTACCACTGGGGACATCTGGGGCCAACGTCCTGACTTTC. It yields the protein CASSPLPLGTSGANVLTF.

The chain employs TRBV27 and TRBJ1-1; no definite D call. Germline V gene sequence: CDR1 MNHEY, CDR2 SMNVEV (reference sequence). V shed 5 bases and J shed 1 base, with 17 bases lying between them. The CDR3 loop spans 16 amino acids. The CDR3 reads CASSPARPRGNTEAFF. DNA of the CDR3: TGTGCCAGCAGTCCAGCTCGGCCTCGTGGGAACACTGAAGCTTTCTTT.

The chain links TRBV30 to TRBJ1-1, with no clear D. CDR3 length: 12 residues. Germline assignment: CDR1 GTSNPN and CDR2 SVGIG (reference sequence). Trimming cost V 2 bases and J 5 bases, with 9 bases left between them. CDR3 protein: CAWSPSGTEAFF. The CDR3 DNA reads TGTGCCTGGAGTCCATCCGGTACTGAAGCTTTCTTT.